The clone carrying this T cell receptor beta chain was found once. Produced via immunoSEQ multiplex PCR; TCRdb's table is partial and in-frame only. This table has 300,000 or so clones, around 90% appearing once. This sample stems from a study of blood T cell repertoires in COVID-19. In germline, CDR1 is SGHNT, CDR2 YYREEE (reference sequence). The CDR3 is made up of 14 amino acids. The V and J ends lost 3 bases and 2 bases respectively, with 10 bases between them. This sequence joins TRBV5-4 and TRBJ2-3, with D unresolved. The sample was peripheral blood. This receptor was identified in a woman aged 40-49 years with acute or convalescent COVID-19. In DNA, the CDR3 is TGTGCCAGCAGCTCTTCCCTCTCCACAGATACGCAGTATTTT. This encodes CASSSSLSTDTQYF.